The sequence of this T cell receptor (beta chain) was determined in a study of vaccination and CD4 T cells after COVID-19. Study overall: The control cultures got either a CEFX pool, an HIV-1 Nef pool, or no peptide at all.

Sample time point: late sampling 161 to 241 days after vaccination in a few convalescent patients. This sample's treatment: roughly nine-day PBMC culture with coronavirus spike peptide pools or control peptides (ViraFEST assay). Via ViraFEST, peptide pools expanded antigen-specific T cells before TCR sequencing. March to December 2020 was the span of positive PCR dates, which predated US Alpha, Beta and Delta variants. In its sample, this clonotype was seen once. Its target is not known. Oncomine TCR Beta short-read sequencing was applied to DNA from cultured CD4+ T cells. Genomic DNA extraction was carried out from cultured CD4+ T cells. A single record per CDR3 protein comes from TCRdb applying MiXCR to the PCR reads. The sample includes about 16,000 distinct CDR3 sequences, 44% of them seen just once. Per the germline V gene, CDR1 is DFQATT and CDR2 is SNEGSKA (reference sequence). Trimming removed 7 bases from V and 3 bases from J, with 16 bases in between. The CDR3 length is 13 residues.

The starting material was CD4+ T cells from blood, cultured in vitro, obtained about 7 months after SARS-CoV-2 vaccination. The V call is TRBV20-1, the J call TRBJ2-7, with D perhaps TRBD1 (7 bases). The sequence was collected from a human donor who had recovered from COVID-19. The DNA of the CDR3 is TGCAGTGTTAGGGGGCAGGGAGGCTACGAGCAGTACTTC. It specifies CSVRGQGGYEQYF.